This TCR beta chain was captured in a study of T-cell memory formation after mild COVID-19. Whole-study context: TCR clusters mostly belonged to single donors. Study-level findings and limits: Chiefly within CM and EM were the contracting CD4+ clones; CD8+ ones were within EMRA. The pre-infection memory compartment contained some responding clones, suggesting cross-reactive memory joined.

Using constant-segment primers, 5'RACE produced TCR alpha and TCR beta cDNA libraries carrying sample barcodes and UMIs. TCRdb re-analysed the 5' RACE reads in MiXCR, keeping a single row per CDR3 protein. Of 250,000 to 350,000 distinct CDR3 sequences listed, approximately 14% were seen once; the top ten hold roughly a fifth. This clonotype turned up a few times. Its antigen is unknown. This CDR3 is built from 15 residues. V lost 2 bases to trimming and J lost 4 bases, with 14 bases between them. Germline loops: CDR1 MGHRA, CDR2 YSYEKL. The rearrangement links TRBV4-1 to TRBJ1-2, with D possibly TRBD1 on 5 matching bases. This sequence was found in a man aged 18 to 35 who had mild COVID-19 (a few samples of this study predate the infection). Cell type and time point are not known. The material sequenced was PBMCs or a T cell subset sorted from them (not recorded which). DNA for the CDR3: TGCGCCAGCAGCCAATCCGGGACGGCCCTCTATGGCTACACCTTC. This sequence encodes CASSQSGTALYGYTF.